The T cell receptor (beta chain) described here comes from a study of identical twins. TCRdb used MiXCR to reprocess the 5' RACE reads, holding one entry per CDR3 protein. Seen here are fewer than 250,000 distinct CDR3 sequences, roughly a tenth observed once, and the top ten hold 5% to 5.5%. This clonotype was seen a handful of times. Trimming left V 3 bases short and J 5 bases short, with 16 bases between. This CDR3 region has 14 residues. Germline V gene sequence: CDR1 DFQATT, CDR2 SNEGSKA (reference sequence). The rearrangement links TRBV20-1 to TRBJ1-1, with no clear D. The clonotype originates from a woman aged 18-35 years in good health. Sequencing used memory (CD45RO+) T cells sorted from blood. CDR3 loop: CSARVKGLGTEAFF. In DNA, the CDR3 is TGCAGTGCTAGGGTGAAGGGTTTGGGTACTGAAGCTTTCTTT.